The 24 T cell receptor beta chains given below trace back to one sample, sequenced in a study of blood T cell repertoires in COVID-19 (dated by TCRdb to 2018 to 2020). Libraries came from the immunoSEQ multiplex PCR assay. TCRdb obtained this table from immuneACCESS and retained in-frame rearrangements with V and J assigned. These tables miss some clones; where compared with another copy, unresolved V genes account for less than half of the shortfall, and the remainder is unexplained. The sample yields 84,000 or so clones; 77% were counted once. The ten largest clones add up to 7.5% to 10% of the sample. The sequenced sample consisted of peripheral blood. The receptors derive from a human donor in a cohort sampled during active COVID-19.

CDR3 nucleotide sequence: TGTGCCAGCAGCGGGAGCCCTGGAAACACCATATATTTT. This codes for CASSGSPGNTIYF. The gene calls are TRBV9 and TRBJ1-3; no clear D. CDR1 SGDLS and CDR2 YYNGEE come from the germline V gene. This CDR3 spans 13 amino acids. Trimming cost V 3 bases and J 2 bases, with 6 bases left between them.

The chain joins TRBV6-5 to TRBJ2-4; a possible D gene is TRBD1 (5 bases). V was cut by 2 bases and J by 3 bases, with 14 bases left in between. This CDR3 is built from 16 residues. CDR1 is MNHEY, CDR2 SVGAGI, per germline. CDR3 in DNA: TGTGCCAGCAGTTACGGGGCCCCGAAGGGCAAAAACATTCAGTACTTC. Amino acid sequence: CASSYGAPKGKNIQYF.

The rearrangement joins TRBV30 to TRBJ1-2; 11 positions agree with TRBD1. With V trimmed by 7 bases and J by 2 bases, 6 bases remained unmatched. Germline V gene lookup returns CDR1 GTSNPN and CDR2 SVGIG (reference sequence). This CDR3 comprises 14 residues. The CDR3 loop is CAYEDRGRNYGYTF. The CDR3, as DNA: TGTGCCTATGAGGACAGGGGGCGGAACTATGGCTACACCTTC.

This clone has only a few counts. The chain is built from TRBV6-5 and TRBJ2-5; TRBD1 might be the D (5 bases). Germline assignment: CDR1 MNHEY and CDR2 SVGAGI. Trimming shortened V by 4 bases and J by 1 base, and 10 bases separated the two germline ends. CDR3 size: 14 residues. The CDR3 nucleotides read TGTGCCAGCAGTTCCCAGGGTTTCCAAGAGACCCAGTACTTC. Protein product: CASSSQGFQETQYF.

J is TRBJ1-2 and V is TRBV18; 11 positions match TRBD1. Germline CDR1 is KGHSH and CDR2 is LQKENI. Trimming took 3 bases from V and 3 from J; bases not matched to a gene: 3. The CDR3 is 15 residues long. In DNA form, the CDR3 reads TGTGCCAGCTCACCCGGACAGGGGGCTTACTATGGCTACACCTTC. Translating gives CASSPGQGAYYGYTF.

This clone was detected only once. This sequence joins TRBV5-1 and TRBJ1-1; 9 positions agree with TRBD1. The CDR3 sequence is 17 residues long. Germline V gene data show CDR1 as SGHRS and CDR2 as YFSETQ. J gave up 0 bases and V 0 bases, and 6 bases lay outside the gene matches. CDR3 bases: TGCGCCAGCAGCTTGGTTACAGGGGGCCTCATGAACACTGAAGCTTTCTTT. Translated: CASSLVTGGLMNTEAFF.

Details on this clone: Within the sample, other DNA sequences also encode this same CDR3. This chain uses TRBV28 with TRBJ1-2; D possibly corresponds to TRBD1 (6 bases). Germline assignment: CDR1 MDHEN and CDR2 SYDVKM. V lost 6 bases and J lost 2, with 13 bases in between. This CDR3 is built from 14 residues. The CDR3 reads CASRATGTNYGYTF. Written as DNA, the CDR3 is TGTGCCAGCAGAGCTACCGGGACAAACTATGGCTACACCTTC.

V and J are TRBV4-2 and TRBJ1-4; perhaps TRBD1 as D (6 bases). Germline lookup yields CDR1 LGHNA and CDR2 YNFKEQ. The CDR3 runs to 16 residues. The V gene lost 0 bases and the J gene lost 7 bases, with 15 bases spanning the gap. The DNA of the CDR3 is TGTGCCAGCAGCCAAGATCTCAGGGGCGGGCGTGAAAAACTGTTTTTT. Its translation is CASSQDLRGGREKLFF.

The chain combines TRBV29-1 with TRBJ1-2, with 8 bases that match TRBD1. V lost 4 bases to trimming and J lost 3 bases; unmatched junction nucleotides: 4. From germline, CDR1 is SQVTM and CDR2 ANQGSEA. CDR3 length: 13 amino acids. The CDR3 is CSVGTGQYYGYTF. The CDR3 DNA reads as TGCAGCGTTGGGACAGGGCAATACTATGGCTACACCTTC.

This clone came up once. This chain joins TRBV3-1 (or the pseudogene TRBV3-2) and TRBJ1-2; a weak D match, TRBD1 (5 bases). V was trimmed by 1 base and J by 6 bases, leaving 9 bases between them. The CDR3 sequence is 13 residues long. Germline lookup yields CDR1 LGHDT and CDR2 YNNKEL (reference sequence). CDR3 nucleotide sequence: TGTGCCAGCAGCCAAGGGGCAGGGCATGGCTACACCTTC. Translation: CASSQGAGHGYTF.

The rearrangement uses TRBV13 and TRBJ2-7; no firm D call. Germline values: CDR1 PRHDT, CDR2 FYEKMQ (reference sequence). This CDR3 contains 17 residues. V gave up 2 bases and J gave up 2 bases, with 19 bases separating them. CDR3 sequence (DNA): TGTGCCAGCAGCTTAAGGCCTCATCCCGCCGGAGCCTACGAGCAGTACTTC. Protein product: CASSLRPHPAGAYEQYF.

As DNA, the CDR3 is TGTGCCAGCAGCTTTAATCGGGAGATCACCGGGGAGCTGTTTTTT. Encoded protein: CASSFNREITGELFF. The chain recombines TRBV7-9 with TRBJ2-2; a possible D gene is TRBD2 (6 bases). The germline V gene encodes CDR1 SEHNR and CDR2 FQNEAQ (reference sequence). The CDR3 extends over 15 amino acids. Trimming cost V 3 bases and J 4 bases, with 12 bases left between them.

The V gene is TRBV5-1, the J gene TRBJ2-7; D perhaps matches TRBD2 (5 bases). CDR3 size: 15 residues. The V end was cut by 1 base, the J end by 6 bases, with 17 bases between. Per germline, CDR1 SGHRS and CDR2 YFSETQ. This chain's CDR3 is CASSLSPGKPPEQYF. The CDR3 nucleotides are TGCGCCAGCAGCTTGTCGCCCGGGAAACCCCCCGAGCAGTACTTC.

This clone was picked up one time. DNA for the CDR3: TGTGCCAGCAGCGTAGGTTATGGATACTACACAGATACGCAGTATTTT. It encodes CASSVGYGYYTDTQYF. The genes are TRBV9 and TRBJ2-3, with D hard to call. Trimming took 0 bases from V and 2 from J, leaving 13 bases between them. CDR3 length: 16 residues. Per germline, CDR1 SGDLS and CDR2 YYNGEE.

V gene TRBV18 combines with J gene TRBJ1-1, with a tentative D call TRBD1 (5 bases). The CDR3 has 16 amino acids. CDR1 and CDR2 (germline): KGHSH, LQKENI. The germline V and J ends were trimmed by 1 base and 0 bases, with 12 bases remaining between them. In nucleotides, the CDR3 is TGTGCCAGCTCACCACAGGTGGGGCAGCTGAACACTGAAGCTTTCTTT. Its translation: CASSPQVGQLNTEAFF.

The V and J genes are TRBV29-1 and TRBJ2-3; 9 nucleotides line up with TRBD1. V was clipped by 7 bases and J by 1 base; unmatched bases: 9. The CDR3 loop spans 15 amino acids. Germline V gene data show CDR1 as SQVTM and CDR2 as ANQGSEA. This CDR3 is CSALRTGEGTDTQYF. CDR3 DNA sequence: TGCAGCGCTCTAAGGACAGGGGAGGGCACAGATACGCAGTATTTT.

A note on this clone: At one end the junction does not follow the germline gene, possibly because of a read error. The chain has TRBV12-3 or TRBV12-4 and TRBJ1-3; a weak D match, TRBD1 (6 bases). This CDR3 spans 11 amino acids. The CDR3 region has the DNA TGTGCCAGCAGTTTAAGGGACACCACAGATTTT. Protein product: CASSLRDTTDF.

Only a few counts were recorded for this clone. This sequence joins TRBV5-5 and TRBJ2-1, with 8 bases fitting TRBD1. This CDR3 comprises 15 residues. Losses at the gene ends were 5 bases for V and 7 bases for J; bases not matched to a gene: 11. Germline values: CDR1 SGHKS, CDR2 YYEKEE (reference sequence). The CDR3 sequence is CASRKPGQANNEQFF. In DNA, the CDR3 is TGTGCCAGCAGAAAGCCGGGACAGGCGAATAATGAGCAGTTCTTC.

CDR3 in amino acids: CASSVDSGVKGEAFF. The CDR3 coding sequence is TGTGCCAGCAGCGTAGATTCAGGGGTAAAGGGTGAAGCTTTCTTT. V gene TRBV9 combines with J gene TRBJ1-1; D possibly corresponds to TRBD1 (6 bases). This CDR3 comprises 15 residues. Germline V lookup: CDR1 SGDLS, CDR2 YYNGEE. V was pared by 0 bases and J by 7 bases, with 16 bases between.

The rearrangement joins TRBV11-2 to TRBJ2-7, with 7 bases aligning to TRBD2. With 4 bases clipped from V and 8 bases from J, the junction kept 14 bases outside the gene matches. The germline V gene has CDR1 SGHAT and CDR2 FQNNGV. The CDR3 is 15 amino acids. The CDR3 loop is CASSYGGTAARKQYF. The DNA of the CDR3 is TGTGCCAGCAGCTACGGGGGGACTGCTGCGAGAAAGCAGTACTTC.

CDR3 DNA: TGTGCCAGCAGCCCCCGGGCCGACAGGGGGGGGCCCTACGAGCAGTACTTC. This sequence encodes CASSPRADRGGPYEQYF. The chain has TRBV7-2 and TRBJ2-7; 9 bases agree with TRBD1. Germline V lookup: CDR1 SGHTA, CDR2 FQGNSA. The CDR3 runs 17 residues. J was trimmed by 2 bases and V by 5 bases; bases with no gene match: 13.

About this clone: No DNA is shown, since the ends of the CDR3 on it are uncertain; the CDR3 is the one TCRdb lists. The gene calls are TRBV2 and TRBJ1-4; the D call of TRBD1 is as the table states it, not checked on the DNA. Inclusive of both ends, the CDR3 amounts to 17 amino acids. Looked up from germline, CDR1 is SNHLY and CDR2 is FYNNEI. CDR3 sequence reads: CASSPSRDILGLKNCFF.

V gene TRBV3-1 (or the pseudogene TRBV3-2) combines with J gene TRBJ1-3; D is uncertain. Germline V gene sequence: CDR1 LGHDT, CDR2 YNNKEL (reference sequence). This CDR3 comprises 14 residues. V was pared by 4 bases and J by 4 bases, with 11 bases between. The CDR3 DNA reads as TGTGCCAGCAGCCCTGGCGGTTCAGGAAACACCATATATTTT. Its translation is CASSPGGSGNTIYF.

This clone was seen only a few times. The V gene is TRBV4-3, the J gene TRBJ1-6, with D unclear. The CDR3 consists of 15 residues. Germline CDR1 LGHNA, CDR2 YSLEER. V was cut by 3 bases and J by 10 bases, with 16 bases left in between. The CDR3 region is CASSHHGERISPLHF. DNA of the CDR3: TGCGCCAGCAGCCATCACGGTGAACGAATCTCACCCCTCCACTTT.